The present TCR beta chain was sequenced within a study of T cell repertoires in cytomegalovirus infection. Turning to the study itself: Both a matching HLA type and CMV infection were indicated by public TCR beta signatures. Overall study findings and caveats: Cumulative public TCR beta family frequency identified carriers of CMV plus the relevant HLA.

This clonotype was seen ten or more times. Its specificity is unknown. TCRdb fed the reads into MiXCR, producing one record per CDR3 protein. Among hundreds of thousands of distinct CDR3 sequences, roughly 30% were seen once, and the ten largest hold around a sixth. Trimming stripped 5 bases from V and 7 bases from J, with 20 bases between. The CDR3 extends over 15 amino acids. The material sequenced was cultured PBMCs, taken from culture after CMV antigen stimulation. This receptor was taken from a human donor in good health (CMV status not recorded). Some clones in this sample may be carry-over from other donors' samples. V gene TRBV12-3 or TRBV12-4 combines with J gene TRBJ2-5, with D possibly TRBD1 on 7 matching bases. The CDR3 sequence is CASSPPQGGFRTQYF. Written as DNA, the CDR3 is TGTGCCAGCAGTCCCCCTCAGGGGGGATTTCGGACCCAGTACTTC.